This T cell receptor beta chain was documented in a study of T cells in Graves' hyperthyroidism and ophthalmopathy. Researchers took RNA transcripts and amplified the TCR beta CDR3 regions from them. With the HTBI primer set, the TCR CDR3 went through a first round of RT-PCR. TCRdb reanalysed the multiplex PCR reads using MiXCR and keeps one entry per CDR3 protein. The table records around 690,000 distinct CDR3 sequences, roughly a sixth of them present only once. The CDR3 extends over 15 amino acids. V trimming: 0 bases; J trimming: 4 bases; junction bases outside the gene matches: 7. Germline values: CDR1 GTSNPN, CDR2 SVGIG (reference sequence). Study-wide points: Most clonotypes expanded in thyroid above 0.001 were likewise present in blood.

It was considered stable Graves' hyperthyroidism when ophthalmopathy did not progress within 18 months. The hyperthyroidism was newly diagnosed and had lasted under 2 months; the patients were aged 18 to 65. Extraction of PBMCs used roughly 9.3 ml of fresh peripheral blood. This clonotype appeared many times. Its specificity is unknown. Sequencing was done on a sample of blood. The sequence was collected from a middle-aged man with Graves' hyperthyroidism. This chain links TRBV30 with TRBJ2-5; 8 positions match TRBD2. CDR3 region: CAWSVDSGKGETQYF. The CDR3 nucleotides are TGTGCCTGGAGTGTTGATAGCGGGAAAGGAGAGACCCAGTACTTC.